This is a list of T cell receptor beta chains from one sample in a study of cytomegalovirus exposure and HLA in healthy donors. The repertoire was sequenced with immunoSEQ multiplex PCR; TCRdb's copy has only in-frame clones and lacks some. The table has 65,000 to 100,000 clones, 70% to 80% seen once. Sequencing was performed on PBMCs. These receptor sequences come from a woman aged 35 to 49 in good health and CMV-seropositive. CDR3s include the opening cysteine and the closing phenylalanine or tryptophan. Each record gives: clone size, V gene, D gene, J gene, CDR3 DNA, CDR3 protein. The D gene is left open where the match is weak. Expanded clones are given a class, and other clones once, few, many or no size at all.

.	TRBV6-6	.	TRBJ1-5	TGTGCCAGCAGTTACGGGGGGTTTCAGCCCCAGCATTTT	CASSYGGFQPQHF
.	TRBV7-8	.	TRBJ1-5	TGTGCCAGCAGCTTAGTGGCAGTTGGCAATCAGCCCCAGCATTTT	CASSLVAVGNQPQHF
.	TRBV6-5	.	TRBJ1-4	TGTGCCAGCAGTTACCAGGGAAGAGAAAAACTGTTTTTT	CASSYQGREKLFF
few	TRBV19	.	TRBJ1-5	TGTGCCAGTAGTATAGGGCTTCAGCCCCAGCATTTT	CASSIGLQPQHF
.	TRBV19	.	TRBJ1-5	TGTGCCAGTATGAGGCGGGACCACAATCAGCCCCAGCATTTT	CASMRRDHNQPQHF
.	TRBV7-2	TRBD1	TRBJ1-5	TGTGCCAGCAGCTCCAGGGGGCTAGGGCAGCCCCAGCATTTT	CASSSRGLGQPQHF
.	TRBV28	.	TRBJ1-3	TGTGCCAGCAGTTTAATTATCAGGGGTGGAAACACCATATATTTT	CASSLIIRGGNTIYF
.	TRBV4-2	.	TRBJ2-2	TGTGCCAGTAGCCGGGCAGGGGTGACCACCGGGGAGCTGTTTTTT	CASSRAGVTTGELFF
few	TRBV5-6	.	TRBJ1-2	TGTGCCAGCAGCTCAGGCAGGTTCTATGGCTACACCTTC	CASSSGRFYGYTF
.	TRBV7-8	TRBD1	TRBJ2-2	TGTGCCAGCAGCTCCCGGACAGGGGGGTATGCCGGGGAGCTGTTTTTT	CASSSRTGGYAGELFF
.	TRBV28	.	TRBJ2-3	TGTGCCAGCAGTTTTCCCTTCCCAGATACGCAGTATTTT	CASSFPFPDTQYF
.	TRBV27	.	TRBJ1-1	TGTGCCAGCAGTTTAGATAGTGGGGGGGTAGCTTTCTTT	CASSLDSGGVAFF
.	TRBV4-2	TRBD1	TRBJ1-1	TGTGCCAGCAGCCAAGATCCGACAGGGGGCGTTCGGGTTGAAGCTTTCTTT	CASSQDPTGGVRVEAFF
.	TRBV6-1	.	TRBJ1-3	TGTGCCAGCAGGTTACAGGGAGGAAACACCATATATTTT	CASRLQGGNTIYF
.	TRBV2	.	TRBJ2-1	TGTGCCAGCAGTGAAGGGACGGGGGATGAGCAGTTCTTC	CASSEGTGDEQFF
.	TRBV29-1	TRBD2	TRBJ2-1	TGCAGCGTTGAGACTAGCGGGTCCCCCTACAATGAGCAGTTCTTC	CSVETSGSPYNEQFF
.	TRBV15	.	TRBJ2-7	TGTGCCACCAGCGAGGCTCAGGGTTGGCCCTACGAGCAGTACTTC	CATSEAQGWPYEQYF
.	TRBV7-2	TRBD1	TRBJ2-1	TGTGCCAGCAGCCCGCGGGACAGGGTCAATGAGCAGTTCTTC	CASSPRDRVNEQFF
.	TRBV7-6	TRBD2	TRBJ2-1	TGTGCCAGCAGCCTATCTAGCGGAGACTACAATGAGCAGTTCTTC	CASSLSSGDYNEQFF
.	TRBV7-2	.	TRBJ1-2	TGTGCCAGCAGTTCAGGGGCGGGAGCAGGGAACTATGGCTACACCTTC	CASSSGAGAGNYGYTF
.	TRBV7-8	.	TRBJ1-5	TGTGCCAGCAGCTTAGGTGACAATTTCGGCCAGCCCCAGCATTTT	CASSLGDNFGQPQHF
.	TRBV27	TRBD2	TRBJ2-6	TGTGCCAGCAGCTTCGGAGCGGGAGGGCCTGGGGCCAACGTCCTGACTTTC	CASSFGAGGPGANVLTF
.	TRBV5-3	.	TRBJ2-5	TGTGCCAGAAGCGTTCTACCGGGGAGCCCCCAAGAGACCCAGTACTTC	CARSVLPGSPQETQYF
few	TRBV6-5	.	TRBJ1-4	TGTGCCAGCAGTTTGGGACTTTATGAAAAACTGTTTTTT	CASSLGLYEKLFF
.	TRBV7-2	TRBD1	TRBJ2-7	TGTGCCAGCAGCTTTACCGGGACAGGGAAATGGGGCTACGAGCAGTACTTC	CASSFTGTGKWGYEQYF
.	TRBV6-5	TRBD2	TRBJ2-5	TGTGCCAGCAGCAAGGGACTAGCGGGAGTGGAGACCCAGTACTTC	CASSKGLAGVETQYF
.	TRBV28	.	TRBJ1-1	TGTGCCAGCAGCCTGGGACAGAACACTGAAGCTTTCTTT	CASSLGQNTEAFF
.	TRBV7-3	TRBD1	TRBJ2-1	TGTGCCAGCAGCTTCGACAGGGGAGCGTACAATGAGCAGTTCTTC	CASSFDRGAYNEQFF
.	TRBV6-5	.	TRBJ2-2	TGTGCCAGCAGGATCTCCGATCCGGACACCGGGGAGCTGTTTTTT	CASRISDPDTGELFF
.	TRBV30	.	TRBJ2-5	TGTGCCTGGAGGTGGGGGGGGCTGGGGGAGACCCAGTACTTC	CAWRWGGLGETQYF
once	TRBV9	TRBD2	TRBJ2-3	TGTGCCAGCACGGCGGGGGGCGGAAGCGCAGATACGCAGTATTTT	CASTAGGGSADTQYF
few	TRBV7-2	.	TRBJ2-5	TGTGCCAGCAGCTTATCCCCTCAAGAGACCCAGTACTTC	CASSLSPQETQYF
.	TRBV28	TRBD1	TRBJ1-1	TGTGCCAGCAAGAGAAGGGGGCGAACTGAAGCTTTCTTT	CASKRRGRTEAFF
.	TRBV6-1	.	TRBJ1-1	TGTGCCGGCACCGGGAGAATGAACACTGAAGCTTTTTTT	CAGTGRMNTEAFF
.	TRBV11-2	.	TRBJ2-2	TGTGCCAGCAGCCCGGTGTTGAACACCGGGGAGCTGTTTTTT	CASSPVLNTGELFF
once	TRBV5-1	TRBD1	TRBJ1-4	TGCGCCAGCAGCCGAGGGACAGGGATTTCTAATGAAAAACTGTTTTTT	CASSRGTGISNEKLFF
.	TRBV2	.	TRBJ1-2	TGTGCCAGCGCGAAGTCGGGGAGCGGCTACACCTTC	CASAKSGSGYTF
.	TRBV9	TRBD1	TRBJ2-3	TGTGCCAGCAGCGTGGGACAGGGCGCCGGGGATACGCAGTATTTT	CASSVGQGAGDTQYF
.	TRBV14	.	TRBJ2-7	TGTGCCAGCAGCCACCGGACACTCTACGAGCAGTACTTC	CASSHRTLYEQYF
.	TRBV19	.	TRBJ2-7	TGTGCCAGTAGTAACCAGGGGACTACCTACGAGCAGTACTTC	CASSNQGTTYEQYF
.	TRBV15	TRBD1	TRBJ1-3	TGTGCCACCAGCAGAGATCCTTACAGGGGGCTAGGAAACACCATATATTTT	CATSRDPYRGLGNTIYF
.	TRBV5-6	.	TRBJ2-7	TGTGCCAGCAGCTTGGCGACAGGTATAAGCTCCTACGAGCAGTACTTC	CASSLATGISSYEQYF
.	TRBV7-6	TRBD1	TRBJ1-2	TGTGCCAGCAGCCCCCAATTGGGACAGGGGGTACTTAAAGATGGCTACACCTTC	CASSPQLGQGVLKDGYTF
.	TRBV19	TRBD2	TRBJ2-3	TGTGCCAGTAGTACTTATTCAGCGGGAGGAGGGGATACGCAGTATTTT	CASSTYSAGGGDTQYF
.	TRBV2	.	TRBJ2-7	TGTGCCAGCAGCTGGGACAAATACGAGCAGTACTTC	CASSWDKYEQYF
.	TRBV28	.	TRBJ1-2	TGTGCCAGCAGTCTAATCACAGGGATGAGAGACTATGGCTACACCTTC	CASSLITGMRDYGYTF
few	TRBV11-2	TRBD2	TRBJ2-1	TGTGCCAGCAGCACAACCGGGACTAGCGGGAGTATACTTGAGCAGTTCTTC	CASSTTGTSGSILEQFF
once	TRBV6-5	TRBD1	TRBJ2-5	TGTGCCAGCAGCCTCGACAGGGGAGAGACCCAGTACTTC	CASSLDRGETQYF
.	TRBV6-5	.	TRBJ1-2	TGTGCCAGCAGTTACCAGGGCTCCGCTGGCTACACCTTC	CASSYQGSAGYTF
.	TRBV6-1	.	TRBJ2-5	TGTGCCAGCAGTGGGTTCAGGTTCCAAGAGACCCAGTACTTC	CASSGFRFQETQYF